The 31 T cell receptor beta chains below all came from one sample that was sequenced in a study of neurological immune-mediated disorders (dated by TCRdb to between 2017 and 2020). The method was 5' RACE. For sequencing, an Illumina HiSeq 2500 was employed. TCRdb reanalyzed the raw reads on its own, using fastp at Q25 for trimming and MiXCR for clone calling, and kept in-frame beta chains. Entries are consolidated by CDR3 protein sequence, retaining the most common genes and DNA. The sample table lists about 66,000 distinct CDR3 sequences, 3.5% to 5% of them with a count of one. The top ten clones comprise about 6.9% of the sample. The material sequenced was PBMCs. These receptors were collected from a man aged 30 to 39 with multiple sclerosis.

This clonotype has a count of ten or more. The V and J genes are TRBV5-1 and TRBJ1-4; 9 bases map to TRBD1. V lost 7 bases to trimming and J lost 5 bases; unmatched junction nucleotides: 6. The V gene's germline CDR1 is SGHRS and CDR2 YFSETQ. This CDR3 is built from 14 residues. Here the CDR3 reads CASGLGTGNEKLFF. CDR3 DNA: TGCGCCAGCGGCCTTGGGACAGGGAATGAAAAACTGTTTTTT. Drawing the rest from reference TRBV5-1 and TRBJ1-4, the complete variable domain is KAGVTQTPRYLIKTRGQQVTLSCSPISGHRSVSWYQQTPGQGLQFLFEYFSETQRNKGNFPGRFSGRQFSNSRSEMNVSTLELGDSALYLCASGLGTGNEKLFFGSGTQLSVL.

This clonotype was observed at least ten times. This chain uses TRBV11-1 with TRBJ2-7, with 8 nucleotides matching TRBD1. V shed 4 bases and J 4 bases; nucleotides not matched to a gene: 9. The CDR3 is made up of 15 amino acids. In germline, CDR1 is SGHAT, CDR2 FQDESV (reference sequence). CDR3 sequence (DNA): TGTGCCAGCAGCTACCGACAGGGGAATAGGTACGAGCAGTACTTC. Encoded protein: CASSYRQGNRYEQYF.

Notes on this clonotype: A much larger clone differs from this one at a single base, so this may be a read error. The CDR3 DNA reads TGCGCCAGCAGCTTGTTAGCGGCAGAAATGAACACTGAAGCTTTCTTT. It specifies CASSLLAAEMNTEAFF. This sequence joins TRBV5-1 and TRBJ1-1, with no clear D. The CDR3 covers 16 residues. Germline values: CDR1 SGHRS, CDR2 YFSETQ. The ends were cut back, 1 base at V and 0 bases at J, with 13 bases in the middle. Variable domain in full (rest from reference TRBV5-1 and TRBJ1-1): KAGVTQTPRYLIKTRGQQVTLSCSPISGHRSVSWYQQTPGQGLQFLFEYFSETQRNKGNFPGRFSGRQFSNSRSEMNVSTLELGDSALYLCASSLLAAEMNTEAFFGQGTRLTVV.

This clonotype was observed at least ten times. The chain uses TRBV5-1 and TRBJ1-5, with D uncertain. Trimming stripped 0 bases from V and 2 bases from J, with 9 bases between. Germline V gene lookup returns CDR1 SGHRS and CDR2 YFSETQ. The CDR3 length is 15 residues. CDR3 loop: CASSLGPQGNQPQHF. The DNA for the CDR3 is TGCGCCAGCAGCTTGGGACCCCAGGGCAATCAGCCCCAGCATTTT.

This clonotype has at least ten counts. The chain joins TRBV4-1 to TRBJ1-2, with a weak D call TRBD1 (6 bases). The CDR3 length is 15 residues. Germline CDR1 reads MGHRA; CDR2 reads YSYEKL. The germline V and J ends were trimmed by 3 bases and 2 bases, with 13 bases remaining between them. The CDR3 region is CASSQEFTGNYGYTF. Written as DNA, the CDR3 is TGCGCCAGCAGCCAGGAATTTACAGGGAACTATGGCTACACCTTC.

This clonotype was picked up many times. V gene TRBV20-1 combines with J gene TRBJ2-2; D unresolved. From germline, CDR1 is DFQATT and CDR2 SNEGSKA (reference sequence). V dropped 3 bases and J dropped 3 bases, with 8 bases sitting between them. The length of the CDR3 is 13 residues. The CDR3 DNA reads as TGCAGTGCTAGCGACGAATACACCGGGGAGCTGTTTTTT. Its translation: CSASDEYTGELFF.

This clonotype was counted many times. The chain combines TRBV7-2 with TRBJ2-3; possible D gene TRBD2, 5 bases. V lost 1 base and J lost 1, with 12 bases in between. There are 16 residues in the CDR3. The germline V gene has CDR1 SGHTA and CDR2 FQGNSA. The CDR3 reads CASSLDAGPGTDTQYF. The CDR3 DNA reads as TGTGCCAGCAGCTTAGACGCGGGTCCGGGCACAGATACGCAGTATTTT.

This clonotype has ten or more counts. The chain recombines TRBV4-1 with TRBJ1-5; no reliable D call. With 1 base removed from V and 7 bases from J, the gap between germline ends came to 11 bases. The CDR3 covers 14 residues. The germline gives CDR1 MGHRA, CDR2 YSYEKL. CDR3 residues: CASSQVLSGQPQHF. The CDR3 nucleotides read TGCGCCAGCAGCCAAGTTCTCTCGGGCCAGCCCCAGCATTTT.

This clonotype was seen more than once but under ten times. The chain employs TRBV6-1 and TRBJ1-1; D not certain. This CDR3 region has 13 residues. V was cut by 3 bases and J by 4 bases, with 9 bases left in between. CDR1 and CDR2 (germline): MNHNS, SASEGT. The CDR3 loop reads CASSEEAATEAFF. CDR3 nucleotide sequence: TGTGCCAGCAGTGAGGAGGCCGCCACTGAAGCTTTCTTT.

This clonotype was detected ten times or more. The gene calls are TRBV11-2 and TRBJ2-3, with 10 bases matching TRBD2. This CDR3 region has 15 residues. CDR1 is SGHAT, CDR2 FQNNGV, per germline. V lost 2 bases and J lost 9; bases outside the gene matches: 8. CDR3 sequence: CASSLSGGAPITQYF. The CDR3 DNA is TGTGCCAGCAGCTTAAGCGGGGGGGCGCCCATAACGCAGTATTTT.

Many counts were recorded for this clonotype. This chain links TRBV12-3 or TRBV12-4 with TRBJ1-5; 8 positions agree with TRBD1. V was pared by 8 bases and J by 2 bases, with 11 bases of the junction left unmatched. This CDR3 has 16 residues. This CDR3 is CASRLSGGSGNQPQHF. CDR3 bases: TGTGCCAGCCGCTTATCAGGGGGCAGCGGCAATCAGCCCCAGCATTTT.

In its sample, this clonotype was seen many times. This chain uses TRBV5-5 with TRBJ1-2, with D hard to call. V lost 4 bases and J lost 1, with 8 bases in between. The CDR3 has 13 residues. In germline, CDR1 is SGHKS, CDR2 YYEKEE (reference sequence). The CDR3 DNA sequence: TGTGCCAGCAGCGCGGGTGTTAACTATGGCTACACCTTC. Translated, it gives CASSAGVNYGYTF. The complete variable domain, with remaining parts taken from reference TRBV5-5 and TRBJ1-2, reads DAGVTQSPTHLIKTRGQQVTLRCSPISGHKSVSWYQQVLGQGPQFIFQYYEKEERGRGNFPDRFSARQFPNYSSELNVNALLLGDSALYLCASSAGVNYGYTFGSGTRLTVV.

Ten or more counts support this clonotype. The chain employs TRBV28 and TRBJ2-5, with TRBD2 matching over 10 bases. J gave up 3 bases and V 3 bases, and 7 bases lay outside the gene matches. Germline loops: CDR1 MDHEN, CDR2 SYDVKM. This CDR3 contains 16 residues. CDR3 region: CASSLPPTSGKETQYF. The DNA for the CDR3 is TGTGCCAGCAGTTTGCCCCCTACTAGCGGGAAAGAGACCCAGTACTTC.

This clonotype was recorded a few times. Germline is not matched at one junction end, which may reflect a read error. The rearrangement uses TRBV20-1 and TRBJ1-5, with D unclear. CDR1 is DFQATT, CDR2 SNEGSKA, per germline (reference sequence). This CDR3 spans 12 amino acids. CDR3 coding DNA: TGCAGTGCTAGTATTAGGGATCAGCCCCAGAATTTT. It is translated as CSASIRDQPQNF.

This clonotype came up many times. This chain uses TRBV29-1 with TRBJ1-4; tentative D call: TRBD1 (5 bases). Germline loops: CDR1 SQVTM, CDR2 ANQGSEA. V lost 4 bases to trimming and J lost 7 bases, with 13 bases between them. This CDR3 has 13 residues. The CDR3, as DNA: TGCAGCGTTGCGAGGGGACGGCCTGAAAAACTGTTTTTT. It is translated as CSVARGRPEKLFF. The complete variable domain, with remaining parts taken from reference TRBV29-1 and TRBJ1-4, reads SAVISQKPSRDICQRGTSLTIQCQVDSQVTMMFWYRQQPGQSLTLIATANQGSEATYESGFVIDKFPISRPNLTFSTLTVSNMSPEDSSIYLCSVARGRPEKLFFGSGTQLSVL.

This clonotype showed up just a few times. This chain connects TRBV27 to TRBJ2-2; no reliable D call. V was shortened by 3 bases and J by 1 base, with 3 bases between the two germline ends. This CDR3 is built from 13 residues. Germline CDR1 is MNHEY and CDR2 is SMNVEV (reference sequence). The CDR3 coding sequence is TGTGCCAGCAGTTTCTGGAACACCGGGGAGCTGTTTTTT. This gives the protein CASSFWNTGELFF.

This clonotype was observed at least ten times. The V call is TRBV5-1, the J call TRBJ2-1; D remains ambiguous. Germline CDR1 SGHRS, CDR2 YFSETQ. CDR3 size: 13 residues. V dropped 7 bases and J dropped 5 bases, with 13 bases sitting between them. The CDR3 region is CASLSAENNEQFF. The CDR3 region has the DNA TGCGCCAGCTTAAGTGCGGAAAACAATGAGCAGTTCTTC.

V is TRBV29-1 and J is TRBJ1-2; 10 nucleotides align to TRBD1. The ends lost 2 bases at V and 6 bases at J; junction bases unmatched: 12. The CDR3 has 16 amino acids. Germline CDR1 and CDR2: SQVTM and ANQGSEA. The CDR3 DNA follows: TGCAGCGTTGAATCGTTTTCGGCCGGGACAGGGGATGGCTACACCTTC. It yields the protein CSVESFSAGTGDGYTF.

The rearrangement links TRBV4-1 to TRBJ2-7, with D possibly TRBD1 on 5 matching bases. Trimming cost V 0 bases and J 6 bases, with 12 bases left between them. Germline values: CDR1 MGHRA, CDR2 YSYEKL. The CDR3 consists of 14 residues. CDR3 residues: CASSQEGEPSEQYF. The CDR3 DNA reads TGCGCCAGCAGCCAAGAAGGGGAACCCAGCGAGCAGTACTTC.

This clonotype appeared many times. The V call is TRBV9, the J call TRBJ1-1; 7 nucleotides line up with TRBD1. The J segment lost 4 bases and the V segment lost 3 bases, leaving 6 bases of the junction unmatched. Germline V gene lookup returns CDR1 SGDLS and CDR2 YYNGEE. The CDR3 loop spans 14 amino acids. The CDR3 nucleotides read TGTGCCAGCAGCGCAGAGACAGGGCTCACTGAAGCTTTCTTT. This encodes CASSAETGLTEAFF.

This clonotype turned up a few times. V usage is TRBV2 and J usage is TRBJ1-2; D is unresolved. This CDR3 spans 12 amino acids. Trimming left V 0 bases short and J 7 bases short, with 6 bases between. CDR1 and CDR2 from the germline V gene are SNHLY and FYNNEI. CDR3 nucleotides: TGTGCCAGCAGTGAAGCTAAGGTTGGCTACACCTTC. Residues: CASSEAKVGYTF.

This clonotype came up many times. This chain links TRBV5-1 with TRBJ1-2, with 7 bases identical to TRBD1. The CDR3 contains 14 residues. J gave up 5 bases and V 4 bases, and 8 bases lay outside the gene matches. CDR1 is SGHRS, CDR2 YFSETQ, per germline. CDR3 sequence: CASSPTGAGYGYTF. The DNA of the CDR3 is TGCGCCAGCAGCCCCACAGGGGCGGGATATGGCTACACCTTC. Together with reference TRBV5-1 and TRBJ1-2, the CDR3 gives the full variable domain: KAGVTQTPRYLIKTRGQQVTLSCSPISGHRSVSWYQQTPGQGLQFLFEYFSETQRNKGNFPGRFSGRQFSNSRSEMNVSTLELGDSALYLCASSPTGAGYGYTFGSGTRLTVV.

At least ten counts were recorded for this clonotype. The chain uses TRBV6-5 and TRBJ2-1; possibly TRBD1 or TRBD2 for D (5 bases each). V dropped 6 bases and J dropped 6 bases, with 15 bases sitting between them. The CDR3 covers 14 residues. Germline V lookup: CDR1 MNHEY, CDR2 SVGAGI. The CDR3 loop reads CASRWDRTGNEQFF. CDR3 DNA sequence: TGTGCCAGCAGATGGGACCGGACCGGCAATGAGCAGTTCTTC.

This clonotype appeared many times. The V call is TRBV28, the J call TRBJ1-1; D gene uncertain. The ends were cut back, 2 bases at V and 3 bases at J, with 7 bases in the middle. The CDR3 is 13 amino acids. CDR1 and CDR2 (germline): MDHEN, SYDVKM. CDR3: CASSLKSYTEAFF. DNA for the CDR3: TGTGCCAGCAGTTTAAAGAGTTACACTGAAGCTTTCTTT.

There are many counts of this clonotype. V gene TRBV24-1 combines with J gene TRBJ1-2, with TRBD1 as a possible D gene (5 bases). The V end lost 5 bases, the J end lost 6 bases, and 18 bases lay between the germline ends. The CDR3 spans 15 residues. CDR1 KGHDR and CDR2 SFDVKD come from the germline V gene. The CDR3 reads CATSARDLSPHGYTF. The CDR3 DNA is TGTGCCACCAGTGCCAGGGATCTTTCCCCCCATGGCTACACCTTC.

This chain uses TRBV5-5 with TRBJ1-2, with D perhaps TRBD1 (5 bases). The CDR3 spans 14 residues. Per the germline V gene, CDR1 is SGHKS and CDR2 is YYEKEE (reference sequence). V was shortened by 2 bases and J by 6 bases, with 14 bases between the two germline ends. CDR3 sequence reads: CASSFRAGSHGYTF. DNA of the CDR3: TGTGCCAGCAGCTTTCGGGCAGGGTCACATGGCTACACCTTC.

There are a few counts of this clonotype. This may come from a read error, since a much larger clone is one base off. A read error is likely, as this CDR3 ends without the conserved phenylalanine or tryptophan. The chain links TRBV24-1 to TRBJ1-2; 9 bases match TRBD1. Per germline, CDR1 KGHDR and CDR2 SFDVKD. The CDR3 sequence is 14 residues long. After removal of 5 bases from V and 2 bases from J, the junction contained 2 bases not matched to a gene. CDR3 protein: CATSVGQGNYGYTC. The CDR3 DNA is TGTGCCACCAGTGTGGGACAGGGAAACTATGGCTACACCTGC.

This clonotype was recorded many times. The V and J genes are TRBV11-2 and TRBJ1-2; D possibly corresponds to TRBD1 (5 bases). Germline V gene data show CDR1 as SGHAT and CDR2 as FQNNGV. The CDR3 contains 16 residues. The V gene lost 5 bases and the J gene lost 3 bases, with 19 bases spanning the gap. The CDR3 region has the DNA TGTGCCAGCAGCCCCGTTGGCGCCAGGGTTCACTATGGCTACACCTTC. Its protein product is CASSPVGARVHYGYTF.

This clonotype was observed many times. The rearrangement joins TRBV7-9 to TRBJ1-1; D unresolved. CDR3 length: 19 residues. From germline, CDR1 is SEHNR and CDR2 FQNEAQ (reference sequence). The V end was cut by 1 base, the J end by 1 base, with 22 bases between. The CDR3 coding sequence is TGTGCCAGCAGCTTAGGTAGCGACGTTAAGTTTGGGTCGAACACTGAAGCTTTCTTT. Residues: CASSLGSDVKFGSNTEAFF.

The V and J genes are TRBV9 and TRBJ1-2; no reliable D call. The germline V gene encodes CDR1 SGDLS and CDR2 YYNGEE. Trimming stripped 4 bases from V and 1 base from J, with 17 bases between. CDR3 length: 16 residues. The CDR3 is CASSPGPPGINYGYTF. The CDR3 DNA is TGTGCCAGCAGCCCCGGGCCCCCGGGGATTAACTATGGCTACACCTTC. The whole variable domain, filled in from reference TRBV9 and TRBJ1-2, reads DSGVTQTPKHLITATGQRVTLRCSPRSGDLSVYWYQQSLDQGLQFLIQYYNGEERAKGNILERFSAQQFPDLHSELNLSSLELGDSALYFCASSPGPPGINYGYTFGSGTRLTVV.

This clonotype showed up just once. A much larger clone differs by one base, so this may be a read error. The chain carries TRBV25-1 and TRBJ2-5; the D gene is possibly TRBD1 (5 bases). CDR3 length: 15 amino acids. Germline CDR1 and CDR2: MGHDK and SYGVNS. V lost 3 bases to trimming and J lost 2 bases, with 13 bases between them. The CDR3 protein is CASSDAREIQETQYF. The CDR3 DNA reads TGTGCCAGCAGTGATGCCAGGGAAATTCAAGAGACCCAGTACTTC.